The sequence of this TCR beta chain was determined in a study of OX40 agonist ivuxolimab in advanced cancers. Findings and caveats of the study: Expanded clones were, on average, more numerous in CD8+ T cells than in CD4+.

Assay used: immunoSEQ multiplex PCR; TCRdb lists only in-frame clones, some missing. The top ten hold 3.5% to 4.5% of the sample, which has 60,000 to 70,000 clones, about 89% seen once. Points on this clone: The antigen remains undetermined.

This CDR3 is built from 14 residues. From germline, CDR1 is SGHKS and CDR2 YYEKEE (reference sequence). V was shortened by 0 bases and J by 4 bases, with 10 bases between the two germline ends. The TCR sequence derives from an adult with an advanced solid tumor such as melanoma, head and neck, liver or kidney cancer. The V call is TRBV5-5, the J call TRBJ1-2; D call uncertain. The sequencing used CD4+ or CD8+ T cells sorted from blood, collected in a trial of the OX40 agonist ivuxolimab. The CDR3 DNA is TGTGCCAGCAGCTTGGGGGAGTGGAGCTATGGCTACACCTTC. This sequence encodes CASSLGEWSYGYTF.